These 5 T cell receptor beta chains originate from one sample sequenced in a study of blood T cell repertoires in COVID-19. The table came from immunoSEQ multiplex PCR; TCRdb's copy has only in-frame clones and leaves some out. The sample has just under 150,000 clones, roughly 87% seen once. Sequencing used peripheral blood. These receptors were collected from a human donor in a cohort sampled during active COVID-19.

The chain has TRBV3-1 (or the pseudogene TRBV3-2) and TRBJ2-1, with a possible D match to TRBD2 (7 bases). The CDR3 runs to 16 residues. V was pared by 4 bases and J by 10 bases, with 23 bases between. Germline V CDR1 and CDR2: LGHDT, YNNKEL (reference sequence). The CDR3 nucleotides read TGTGCCAGCAGCCCCGGGGTGGAGGGGGGGCTAGACGAGCAGTTCTTC. This encodes CASSPGVEGGLDEQFF.

The gene calls are TRBV6-1 and TRBJ1-2; TRBD1 matches 7 bases. With 0 bases clipped from V and 8 bases from J, the junction kept 3 bases outside the gene matches. The CDR3 extends over 13 amino acids. Per germline, CDR1 MNHNS and CDR2 SASEGT. CDR3 DNA sequence: TGTGCCAGCAGTGAAGCGCAGGACAGGGGCTACACCTTC. Amino acid sequence: CASSEAQDRGYTF.

The rearrangement links TRBV3-1 (or the pseudogene TRBV3-2) to TRBJ2-3; D may be TRBD1 (7 bases). Trimming cost V 4 bases and J 2 bases, with 19 bases left between them. In germline, CDR1 is LGHDT, CDR2 YNNKEL (reference sequence). The CDR3 loop spans 17 amino acids. The CDR3 reads CASSRRGTLAHTDTQYF. The CDR3 DNA is TGTGCCAGCAGCCGCAGGGGGACTCTGGCCCACACAGATACGCAGTATTTT.

The chain carries TRBV6-5 and TRBJ1-6; no reliable D call. The CDR3 is 12 amino acids. V shed 2 bases and J shed 9 bases, with 5 bases lying between them. The germline CDR1 and CDR2 sequences are MNHEY and SVGAGI. The CDR3 is CASSYRGSPLHF. Written as DNA, the CDR3 is TGTGCCAGCAGTTACAGAGGTTCACCCCTCCACTTT.

V and J are TRBV6-1 and TRBJ2-3, with D possibly TRBD1 on 6 matching bases. V gave up 3 bases and J gave up 1 base, with 8 bases separating them. From germline, CDR1 is MNHNS and CDR2 SASEGT. The length of the CDR3 is 14 residues. CDR3 DNA: TGTGCCAGCAGTGAGTACAGGGGCACAGATACGCAGTATTTT. Amino acids: CASSEYRGTDTQYF.